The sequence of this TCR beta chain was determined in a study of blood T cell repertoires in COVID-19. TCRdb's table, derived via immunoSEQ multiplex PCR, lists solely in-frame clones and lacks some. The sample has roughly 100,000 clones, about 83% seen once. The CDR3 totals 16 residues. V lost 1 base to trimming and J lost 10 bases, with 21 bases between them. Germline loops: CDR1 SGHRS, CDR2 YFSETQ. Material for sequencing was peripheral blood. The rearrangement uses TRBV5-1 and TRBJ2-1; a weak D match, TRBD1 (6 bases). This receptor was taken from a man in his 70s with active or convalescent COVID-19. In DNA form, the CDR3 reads TGCGCCAGCAGCTTGACGACCGACAGGACACGGAGCGAGCAGTTCTTC. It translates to CASSLTTDRTRSEQFF.